This TCR beta chain is drawn from a study of shared clonotypes between healthy human individuals (dated by TCRdb to 2020 to 2021). Some background on the complete study: The cohort included three men and a couple of women between 18 and 49 years of age. Per donor, three plates each were used for CD4 naive and CD4 memory, two for CD8 naive, and one for CD8 memory. The study deeply sequenced blood TCR repertoires of about 5 healthy adults to estimate repertoire size and the extent of clonotype sharing between individuals. Different laboratories and diverse techniques were used to prepare libraries and sequence TCR repertoires, to increase sequencing depth and limit assay-specific biases. Per donor, leukapheresis produced somewhere between about 0.94 and 9.5 billion PBMCs. What the research found in general, with its limitations: Rarefaction of sorted-subset datasets indicated incomplete sequencing despite the large sequencing depth. Naive subsets generally had larger estimated clonotype richness than memory subsets did. Compared with non-shared clonotypes, clonotypes shared by all four sorted-subset donors had higher generation probabilities. Sampling was limited to blood, and TCR repertoires in tissue likely differ from TCR repertoires in blood. Based on pairwise subsampling, the degree of clonotype sharing among donors was expected to be affected by sequencing depth. When a handful of donors were compared, the shared fraction of clonotypes was around 5% for naive CD4, roughly 3.3% for naive CD8, 2.3% for memory CD4, and under 0.5% for memory CD8. The small number of donors limited the genetic and exposure-history diversity represented.

V is trimmed back by 4 bases and J by 2 bases, and the junction contains 11 bases that no gene match accounts for. Including cysteine and phenylalanine, the CDR3 has 18 amino acids. Here the CDR3 DNA is all that survives: 54 bases in frame from base 1. The germline V gene (reference sequence) gives CDR1 as SGHNT and CDR2 as YYREEE. The donors were healthy, HIV-negative adults with no recently reported acute infections or vaccinations. Every donor was a Caucasian adult living in Nashville, Tennessee, USA. CD4+ T cells were enriched by magnetic negative selection; naive cells were then positively selected on CD45RA, and the negative fraction formed the memory subset. Blood was obtained by leukapheresis, after which PBMCs were separated by Ficoll-Histopaque density gradient centrifugation and cryopreserved in liquid nitrogen vapor phase. Analytical flow cytometry was used to check the purity and quantity of each magnetically sorted T cell population. Each sorted fraction had its genomic DNA isolated and then quantified by UV absorbance on a Nanodrop 2000c.

Concerning this clone: It has no known antigen specificity. No clone much larger than this one lies a single base away; base qualities are absent.

TCR CDR3 regions were amplified from genomic DNA by multiplex PCR using the deep immunoSEQ assay. For each cell subset, the extracted genomic DNA was distributed evenly across all wells of several immunoSEQ 96-well plates, and each plate served as one replicate. For sorted subsets, roughly 0.2 ug genomic DNA, equal to 30,000 to 35,000 T cell genomes, was loaded into each replicate PCR. Purified libraries were measured with a Qubit 3.0 fluorometer, size-checked on a Bioanalyzer 2100, and measured again with the KAPA Library Quantification kit. Every immunoSEQ 96-well plate was sequenced on a dedicated single-read 150-cycle Illumina NextSeq 550 flow cell. Per the original workflow: Because the immunoSEQ output included only junctional sequences and no quality scores, the filtering could not be the same as the filtering used for full-length reads. To assign V/J genes and CDR3, sequences were annotated using PyIR, a Python wrapper for IgBLAST v1.9, with IMGT germline references. Reads were filtered out if the reads had weak V/J assignments (E-value above 1e-6), no CDR3, stop codons, out-of-frame junctions, or ambiguous translated residues. V3J clonotypes were defined by identical inferred V gene, J gene, and CDR3 amino acid sequence. Percentage overlap between repertoires was calculated by dividing the number of shared unique clonotypes by the size of the smaller repertoire. Repertoire richness was assessed with RTK rarefaction, the Chao1 estimator, and Recon v2.1 estimates of unobserved clonotypes. For all TCRbeta clonotypes obtained by the gDNA method from a few donors, generation probabilities were computed with OLGA. This immuneACCESS table, as held by TCRdb, lists in-frame sequences with V and J called but not all clones. Of the missing ones, under half trace to an unresolved V gene in checked studies; the others have no known cause. The V and J calls and clone size are taken from that table; D and trimming were inferred from the DNA. This sample lists some 1 million clones; approximately 70% were detected once. Of the sample, over 1.3% falls within the top ten clones.

Sequenced: memory CD4+ T cells sorted from blood. Per the publication, the cell subset or site label means: CD45RA-negative fraction. The sequence is built from TRBV5-4 and TRBJ2-5; TRBD2 lines up with 13 middle nucleotides. The receptor comes from a man in his late teens or twenties in good health. Read as DNA, the sequence is TGTGCCAGCAGCCCCACTAGCGGGGGGGCCGGGCGGCAAGAGACCCAGTACTTC. It translates as CASSPTSGGAGRQETQYF.